The entry below gives a single TCR beta chain sequence along with its context. Specified time point: after dendritic cell vaccination, including at tumor progression/relapse. This specimen belongs to a study of glioma-infiltrating T cells after dendritic cell vaccination. Study details: Dendritic cell vaccination trial patients had either newly diagnosed or recurrent glioblastoma.

The repertoire was sequenced with immunoSEQ multiplex PCR; TCRdb's copy has only in-frame clones and lacks some. Of around 10,000 clones listed, about four fifths are singletons. The source material was blood, sampled after dendritic cell vaccination. The sequence came from a human donor with glioblastoma.

DNA of the CDR3: TGTGCTAGTAGCATAGAAGGGGGCGGAGAAAACATTCAGTACTTC. Translating gives CASSIEGGGENIQYF. The chain combines TRBV12-5 with TRBJ2-4; 7 bases align to TRBD1. Losses at the gene ends were 8 bases for V and 5 bases for J; bases not matched to a gene: 12. Germline assignment: CDR1 LGHNT and CDR2 FRNRAP. This CDR3 is built from 15 residues.